A single sample gave rise to the 17 T cell receptor beta chains below, sequenced in a study of T cells in localized non-small cell lung cancer. TCRdb's copy holds only in-frame clones and misses some; the assay was immunoSEQ multiplex PCR. Of some 30,000 clones in the sample, just under 80% were seen once. The sequencing used peripheral blood, collected before any cancer treatment. All receptors come from a male donor aged 60 or over with stage II squamous cell lung carcinoma.

The chain is built from TRBV5-1 and TRBJ1-4; D is unresolved. Trimming removed 0 bases from V and 8 bases from J, with 11 bases in between. Germline CDR1 is SGHRS and CDR2 is YFSETQ. CDR3 length equals 14 residues. The CDR3 DNA reads TGCGCCAGCAGCTTGGCGGGGAGGAACGAAAAACTGTTTTTT. It is translated as CASSLAGRNEKLFF.

This clone turned up a few times. This CDR3 reads CASSLEWEGGYNEQFF. CDR3 in DNA: TGTGCCAGCAGTTTGGAATGGGAGGGAGGTTACAATGAGCAGTTCTTC. The rearrangement links TRBV27 to TRBJ2-1; 7 bases are shared with TRBD2. The CDR3 is made up of 16 amino acids. Germline V gene sequence: CDR1 MNHEY, CDR2 SMNVEV (reference sequence). Trimming at V came to 3 bases and at J to 4 bases, leaving 9 bases not matched to a gene.

V gene TRBV7-8 combines with J gene TRBJ2-3, with D tentatively TRBD2 (6 bases). Germline CDR1 is SGHVS and CDR2 is FQNEAQ. Trimming removed 1 base at V and 4 bases at J, with 12 bases between. The CDR3 runs to 15 residues. DNA for the CDR3: TGTGCCAGCAGCTTAGAGGCGGGGCGCCCAGATACGCAGTATTTT. Translated, it gives CASSLEAGRPDTQYF.

The rearrangement joins TRBV27 to TRBJ2-1, with TRBD1 matching over 8 bases. V trimming: 5 bases; J trimming: 16 bases; junction bases outside the gene matches: 10. CDR3 length equals 12 residues. CDR1 is MNHEY and CDR2 is SMNVEV in the germline V gene (reference sequence). CDR3 sequence reads: CASSLSRDRQFF. The DNA for the CDR3 is TGTGCCAGCAGTCTCTCCCGGGACAGGCAATTCTTC.

The rearrangement links TRBV5-1 to TRBJ2-7; 9 bases map to TRBD1. V lost 0 bases to trimming and J lost 6 bases; unmatched junction nucleotides: 4. The CDR3 extends over 14 amino acids. Looked up from germline, CDR1 is SGHRS and CDR2 is YFSETQ. In nucleotides, the CDR3 is TGCGCCAGCAGCTTGGTGGGACAGGGTAGCGAGCAGTACTTC. Protein sequence: CASSLVGQGSEQYF.

The chain couples TRBV5-1 to TRBJ1-1; 7 bases agree with TRBD1. This CDR3 is built from 14 residues. Per germline, CDR1 SGHRS and CDR2 YFSETQ. V shed 0 bases, J shed 1 base, and the junction held 0 bases outside the gene matches. CDR3 nucleotide sequence: TGCGCCAGCAGCTTGGAGGGGGCGAACACTGAAGCTTTCTTT. Its translation: CASSLEGANTEAFF. The whole variable domain, remainder taken from reference TRBV5-1 and TRBJ1-1, is KAGVTQTPRYLIKTRGQQVTLSCSPISGHRSVSWYQQTPGQGLQFLFEYFSETQRNKGNFPGRFSGRQFSNSRSEMNVSTLELGDSALYLCASSLEGANTEAFFGQGTRLTVV.

This chain connects TRBV2 to TRBJ2-5; the match to TRBD2 covers 7 bases. The CDR3 totals 15 residues. Trimming cost V 3 bases and J 5 bases; bases outside gene matches: 9. Germline CDR1 is SNHLY and CDR2 is FYNNEI. The CDR3 DNA sequence: TGTGCCAGCAGTGACTGGGGGGGGGACCTTGAGACCCAGTACTTC. This codes for CASSDWGGDLETQYF.

The chain combines TRBV9 with TRBJ1-1; no reliable D call. This CDR3 is 17 amino acids long. The V gene's germline CDR1 is SGDLS and CDR2 YYNGEE. V was trimmed by 3 bases and J by 1 base, leaving 19 bases between them. The CDR3 here is CASSAPTKGGRNTEAFF. The CDR3 DNA reads as TGTGCCAGCAGCGCCCCCACGAAGGGAGGGAGGAACACTGAAGCTTTCTTT.

The V gene is TRBV18, the J gene TRBJ2-3, with 8 bases identical to TRBD1. Per the germline V gene, CDR1 is KGHSH and CDR2 is LQKENI. The J segment lost 4 bases and the V segment lost 3 bases, leaving 9 bases of the junction unmatched. The CDR3 has 16 amino acids. CDR3 sequence reads: CASSPQAGGVSDTQYF. The CDR3 coding sequence is TGTGCCAGCTCACCCCAGGCAGGGGGCGTTTCAGATACGCAGTATTTT.

Remarks on this clone: Other DNA sequences in the sample encode the same CDR3. The chain combines TRBV5-1 with TRBJ2-5, with 9 positions matching TRBD1. CDR1 is SGHRS and CDR2 is YFSETQ in the germline V gene. There are 14 residues in the CDR3. V trimming: 5 bases; J trimming: 4 bases; junction bases outside the gene matches: 6. The CDR3 sequence: CASSPGQGGETQYF. The DNA for the CDR3 is TGCGCCAGCAGTCCGGGACAGGGAGGAGAGACCCAGTACTTC.

This rearrangement joins TRBV5-4 to TRBJ2-7; 7 bases are a match to TRBD2. This CDR3 region has 14 residues. The V segment lost 2 bases and the J segment 3 bases; nucleotides outside the gene matches: 5. Germline V lookup: CDR1 SGHNT, CDR2 YYREEE (reference sequence). The CDR3 loop is CASSFGTNIYEQYF. DNA of the CDR3: TGTGCCAGCAGCTTCGGGACTAATATCTACGAGCAGTACTTC.

This chain joins TRBV5-5 and TRBJ1-2; possible D gene TRBD1, 6 bases. The CDR3 extends over 14 amino acids. Trimming took off 4 bases at V and 5 bases at J, with 15 bases between the two ends. The V gene's germline CDR1 is SGHKS and CDR2 YYEKEE (reference sequence). CDR3 protein: CASSPGWQGYGYTF. DNA for the CDR3: TGTGCCAGCAGCCCGGGGTGGCAGGGGTATGGCTACACCTTC.

This sequence joins TRBV2 and TRBJ2-1, with no clear D. Germline V gives CDR1 SNHLY, CDR2 FYNNEI. The CDR3 is 11 residues long. Trimming removed 4 bases from V and 15 bases from J, with 13 bases in between. The CDR3 sequence: CASSVTANWFF. The CDR3, as DNA: TGTGCCAGCAGTGTAACGGCTAATTGGTTCTTC.

The chain carries TRBV9 and TRBJ2-1; D is unresolved. Per the germline V gene, CDR1 is SGDLS and CDR2 is YYNGEE. Trimming removed 4 bases from V and 9 bases from J, with 17 bases in between. The CDR3 covers 14 residues. In DNA, the CDR3 is TGTGCCAGCAGCCCCCAGTTTGGTACGGGTGAGCAGTTCTTC. It specifies CASSPQFGTGEQFF.

The V and J genes are TRBV27 and TRBJ1-6; no clear D. Germline assignment: CDR1 MNHEY and CDR2 SMNVEV (reference sequence). The CDR3 runs 14 residues. V dropped 2 bases and J dropped 7 bases, with 9 bases sitting between them. The chain's CDR3 is CASSLVGPNSPLHF. In DNA form, the CDR3 reads TGTGCCAGCAGTTTAGTAGGGCCAAATTCACCCCTCCACTTT.

This chain uses TRBV30 with TRBJ1-1; no firm D call. The CDR3 covers 13 residues. V was pared by 3 bases and J by 2 bases, with 10 bases between. CDR1 and CDR2 from the germline V gene are GTSNPN and SVGIG (reference sequence). CDR3 sequence (DNA): TGTGCCTGGAGAAGGACGCTAAACACTGAAGCTTTCTTT. Encoded protein: CAWRRTLNTEAFF.

CDR3 sequence (DNA): TGTGCCAGCAGCGGCAGGGAAGGCTCTGGAAACACCATATATTTT. Its translation is CASSGREGSGNTIYF. This chain connects TRBV5-6 to TRBJ1-3, with a possible D match to TRBD1 (5 bases). CDR1 SGHDT and CDR2 YYEEEE come from the germline V gene. Deletions cut 4 bases from V and 0 bases from J, with 11 bases between. This CDR3 contains 15 residues.